One TCR beta chain is described in this entry. Its antigen is undetermined. Its ends do not fully match the called genes, so a read error is possible. The CDR3 sequence is 13 residues long. CDR1 is SNHLY and CDR2 is FYNNEI in the germline V gene. The data derive from a study of molecular identifiers for immune sequencing clone quantification. Study-level findings and limits: Clones above 20 RNA copies contained over 98% of effector molecules and under 1% of naive molecules.

In TCRdb, the PCR reads were re-called with MiXCR into one record per CDR3 protein. This table holds about half a million distinct CDR3 sequences, roughly 26% found once. This TCR derives from a human donor in good health. Some libraries in this study had Jurkat cell RNA spiked in. Material: naive CD8+ T cells from blood, with Jurkat cell RNA spiked in. Subset in this sample: FACS-sorted CD8+CD4-CCR7+CD45RA+ naive T cells. V is TRBV2 and J is TRBJ1-5; D is unclear. This chain's CDR3 is CASSVGSNQPRHF. In nucleotides, the CDR3 is TGTGCCAGCAGTGTGGGTAGCAATCAGCCCCGGCATTTT.